Following are 29 T cell receptor beta chains from one sample sequenced in a study of cytomegalovirus exposure and HLA in healthy donors. Using immunoSEQ multiplex PCR, the repertoire was profiled, and TCRdb retains in-frame clones only, with some absent. Counted here are hundreds of thousands of clones, 86% occurring once; the ten biggest clones make up roughly 0.8%. Sequencing was done on a sample of PBMCs. The receptors come from a woman between 18 and 30 years old in good health and CMV-seronegative.

The chain has TRBV11-2 and TRBJ2-1; 8 bases map to TRBD1. This CDR3 comprises 14 residues. Germline lookup yields CDR1 SGHAT and CDR2 FQNNGV. The ends lost 0 bases at V and 9 bases at J; junction bases unmatched: 4. Here the CDR3 reads CASSLEGTGGEQFF. The CDR3 DNA reads TGTGCCAGCAGCTTAGAGGGCACAGGGGGTGAGCAGTTCTTC.

CDR3 residues: CASSQGLHARYYDYEQYF. In DNA, the CDR3 is TGTGCCAGCAGCCAAGGTCTCCACGCCCGGTATTACGATTACGAGCAGTACTTC. V and J are TRBV14 and TRBJ2-7; D gene uncertain. Between the trimmed V and J ends, which lost 1 base and 4 bases, there was a span of 23 bases. This CDR3 has 18 amino acids. Germline loops: CDR1 SGHDN, CDR2 FVKESK. Full variable domain (outside the CDR3, taken from reference TRBV14 and TRBJ2-7): EAGVTQFPSHSVIEKGQTVTLRCDPISGHDNLYWYRRVMGKEIKFLLHFVKESKQDESGMPNNRFLAERTGGTYSTLKVQPAELEDSGVYFCASSQGLHARYYDYEQYFGPGTRLTVT.

V is TRBV7-8 and J is TRBJ2-3, with D tentatively TRBD1 (5 bases). Trimming shortened V by 1 base and J by 3 bases, and 11 bases separated the two germline ends. The CDR3 loop spans 15 amino acids. The germline gives CDR1 SGHVS, CDR2 FQNEAQ. DNA for the CDR3: TGTGCCAGCAGCTTAGAGGGGTTGGTTACAGATACGCAGTATTTT. Protein sequence: CASSLEGLVTDTQYF. The full variable domain, in which reference TRBV7-8 and TRBJ2-3 provide the parts outside the CDR3, is GAGVSQSPRYKVAKRGQDVALRCDPISGHVSLFWYQQALGQGPEFLTYFQNEAQLDKSGLPSDRFFAERPEGSVSTLKIQRTQQEDSAVYLCASSLEGLVTDTQYFGPGTRLTVL.

The V and J genes are TRBV2 and TRBJ2-1; D may be TRBD1 (6 bases). V was shortened by 3 bases and J by 1 base, with 7 bases between the two germline ends. The germline V gene encodes CDR1 SNHLY and CDR2 FYNNEI. The CDR3 has 14 amino acids. The CDR3 DNA is TGTGCCAGCAGTGACAGGGGATCCTACAATGAGCAGTTCTTC. Amino acid sequence: CASSDRGSYNEQFF.

The chain joins TRBV27 to TRBJ2-3; the D is unclear. The ends were cut back, 2 bases at V and 1 base at J, with 4 bases in the middle. The CDR3 covers 13 residues. Germline CDR1 is MNHEY and CDR2 is SMNVEV (reference sequence). Here the CDR3 DNA reads TGTGCCAGCAGTTTAACACGCACAGATACGCAGTATTTT. Translation gives CASSLTRTDTQYF.

The rearrangement links TRBV6-5 to TRBJ1-2; D gene unclear. V was shortened by 6 bases and J by 1 base, with 12 bases between the two germline ends. CDR1 is MNHEY and CDR2 is SVGAGI in the germline V gene. This CDR3 is 14 amino acids long. CDR3 DNA: TGTGCCAGCAGCACTACGTCACTTAACTATGGCTACACCTTC. This translates into CASSTTSLNYGYTF.

The chain uses TRBV30 and TRBJ2-7; D is unresolved. The V end was cut by 0 bases, the J end by 6 bases, with 9 bases between. Germline lookup yields CDR1 GTSNPN and CDR2 SVGIG (reference sequence). The CDR3 spans 12 residues. The CDR3 bases are TGTGCCTGGAGTGTACTGAGTCTCGAGCAGTACTTC. It yields the protein CAWSVLSLEQYF.

V usage is TRBV30 and J usage is TRBJ1-1; maybe TRBD1 (6 bases). Looked up from germline, CDR1 is GTSNPN and CDR2 is SVGIG (reference sequence). V lost 5 bases to trimming and J lost 0 bases, with 7 bases between them. CDR3 length: 12 amino acids. The DNA of the CDR3 is TGTGCCTGGGGACAGTTGAACACTGAAGCTTTCTTT. Translation gives CAWGQLNTEAFF.

Worth noting for this clone: Distinct nucleotide sequences in the sample also encode this CDR3. The rearrangement links TRBV27 to TRBJ2-7; D is unclear. CDR3 size: 13 residues. Trimming stripped 2 bases from V and 4 bases from J, with 9 bases between. Germline CDR1 reads MNHEY; CDR2 reads SMNVEV (reference sequence). The CDR3 region has the DNA TGTGCCAGCAGTTTAGGGCGCGCGTACGAGCAGTACTTC. It yields the protein CASSLGRAYEQYF.

V and J are TRBV6-1 and TRBJ2-7; D call uncertain. Germline lookup yields CDR1 MNHNS and CDR2 SASEGT. V dropped 6 bases and J dropped 9 bases, with 6 bases sitting between them. The CDR3 consists of 9 residues. As DNA, the CDR3 is TGTGCCAGCAGCCCCGGGCAGTACTTC. Translating it yields CASSPGQYF.

This chain links TRBV4-1 with TRBJ2-7; unclear D gene. The ends were cut back, 1 base at V and 6 bases at J, with 4 bases in the middle. Germline V gene lookup returns CDR1 MGHRA and CDR2 YSYEKL. CDR3 length: 11 residues. DNA of the CDR3: TGCGCCAGCAGCCAAGGCAGCGAGCAGTACTTC. This translates into CASSQGSEQYF.

The chain recombines TRBV9 with TRBJ2-7, with 7 positions matching TRBD1. The V gene's germline CDR1 is SGDLS and CDR2 YYNGEE. The V and J ends lost 4 bases and 4 bases, in that order; junction bases with no gene match: 14. This CDR3 has 16 amino acids. The chain's CDR3 is CASSPRGGPIFYEQYF. Here the CDR3 DNA reads TGTGCCAGCAGCCCCAGAGGGGGCCCCATCTTTTACGAGCAGTACTTC.

This chain connects TRBV15 to TRBJ2-7; 12 bases fit TRBD2. Germline V CDR1 and CDR2: LNHNV, YYDKDF (reference sequence). Trimming took 0 bases from V and 1 from J; bases not matched to a gene: 10. The CDR3 is 19 residues long. The DNA for the CDR3 is TGTGCCACCAGCAGAGATCCCACTAGCGGGAGGAGGGGGTCCTACGAGCAGTACTTC. Its protein is CATSRDPTSGRRGSYEQYF. Variable domain in full (rest from reference TRBV15 and TRBJ2-7): DAMVIQNPRYQVTQFGKPVTLSCSQTLNHNVMYWYQQKSSQAPKLLFHYYDKDFNNEADTPDNFQSRRPNTSFCFLDIRSPGLGDTAMYLCATSRDPTSGRRGSYEQYFGPGTRLTVT.

The chain employs TRBV15 and TRBJ1-2; D uncertain. Germline CDR1 is LNHNV and CDR2 is YYDKDF (reference sequence). CDR3 length equals 14 residues. The V gene lost 0 bases and the J gene lost 6 bases, with 11 bases spanning the gap. The CDR3 coding sequence is TGTGCCACCAGCAGAGATCGGCAGGCAGATGGCTACACCTTC. Protein sequence: CATSRDRQADGYTF. Full variable domain (remainder filled in from reference TRBV15 and TRBJ1-2): DAMVIQNPRYQVTQFGKPVTLSCSQTLNHNVMYWYQQKSSQAPKLLFHYYDKDFNNEADTPDNFQSRRPNTSFCFLDIRSPGLGDTAMYLCATSRDRQADGYTFGSGTRLTVV.

This chain links TRBV5-4 with TRBJ1-1; 10 nucleotides agree with TRBD1. Germline loops: CDR1 SGHNT, CDR2 YYREEE (reference sequence). Trimming removed 4 bases from V and 4 bases from J; junction bases left unmatched: 13. The CDR3 runs to 17 residues. CDR3 bases: TGTGCCAGCAGCCCCCCTGACAGGGGGCGGGTTCGCACTGAAGCTTTCTTT. This translates into CASSPPDRGRVRTEAFF.

The rearrangement links TRBV27 to TRBJ2-7, with TRBD1 as a possible D gene (6 bases). From germline, CDR1 is MNHEY and CDR2 SMNVEV (reference sequence). The germline V and J ends were trimmed by 6 bases and 0 bases, with 15 bases remaining between them. The CDR3 loop spans 15 amino acids. The CDR3 sequence is CASRRGQLSSYEQYF. The CDR3 DNA reads TGTGCCAGCAGACGCGGACAGTTGAGCTCCTACGAGCAGTACTTC.

V usage is TRBV4-1 and J usage is TRBJ1-2, with D unresolved. The CDR3 runs to 15 residues. V lost 0 bases to trimming and J lost 4 bases, with 12 bases between them. Germline CDR1 is MGHRA and CDR2 is YSYEKL. The CDR3 bases are TGCGCCAGCAGCCAAGAGGGTCGCGGGGTCTATGGCTACACCTTC. As protein: CASSQEGRGVYGYTF.

The gene calls are TRBV5-1 and TRBJ2-5, with TRBD1 as a possible D gene (6 bases). The CDR3 has 16 residues. Germline V gene lookup returns CDR1 SGHRS and CDR2 YFSETQ. V lost 0 bases and J 5 bases, leaving 17 bases between the germline ends. As DNA, the CDR3 is TGCGCCAGCAGCTTGGCGGGCAGGGGAAGTGGCGAGACCCAGTACTTC. Translated, it gives CASSLAGRGSGETQYF.

This rearrangement joins TRBV27 to TRBJ1-4, with a tentative D call TRBD1 (6 bases). CDR1 is MNHEY and CDR2 is SMNVEV in the germline V gene (reference sequence). Trimming cost V 2 bases and J 7 bases, with 11 bases left between them. The CDR3 is 14 amino acids. CDR3 in amino acids: CASSLGQPSEKLFF. The CDR3 DNA is TGTGCCAGCAGTTTAGGACAGCCGTCTGAAAAACTGTTTTTT.

The chain recombines TRBV2 with TRBJ2-5; D remains unclear. There are 12 residues in the CDR3. Deletions cut 3 bases from V and 5 bases from J, with 7 bases between. Germline V lookup: CDR1 SNHLY, CDR2 FYNNEI. In DNA, the CDR3 is TGTGCCAGCAGTGACAGATCCGAGACCCAGTACTTC. Its protein is CASSDRSETQYF.

This sequence joins TRBV7-3 and TRBJ2-1; possible D gene TRBD2, 6 bases. The V end was cut by 2 bases, the J end by 0 bases, with 8 bases between. Germline lookup yields CDR1 SGHTA and CDR2 FQGTGA. The CDR3 is 15 residues long. The CDR3 region is CASSLETSSYNEQFF. The DNA of the CDR3 is TGTGCCAGCAGCTTAGAGACTAGCTCCTACAATGAGCAGTTCTTC.

The chain combines TRBV28 with TRBJ1-1; TRBD1 matches 7 bases. V gave up 6 bases and J gave up 3 bases; unmatched junction bases: 10. The CDR3 is 15 amino acids. Germline V lookup: CDR1 MDHEN, CDR2 SYDVKM. CDR3 loop: CASRGTGVRDTEAFF. CDR3 nucleotide sequence: TGTGCCAGCAGAGGAACAGGGGTTAGGGACACTGAAGCTTTCTTT.

The chain carries TRBV29-1 and TRBJ1-1; D unclear. V lost 6 bases to trimming and J lost 1 base, with 15 bases between them. In germline, CDR1 is SQVTM, CDR2 ANQGSEA. This CDR3 contains 14 residues. CDR3: CSVGRGPANTEAFF. The CDR3 DNA reads as TGCAGCGTGGGGAGAGGGCCGGCGAACACTGAAGCTTTCTTT.

The CDR3 DNA follows: TGTGCCAGCAGCTTAGTGGCGGGACTAGCGGGAGGGCCGGATGAGCAGTTCTTC. Encoded protein: CASSLVAGLAGGPDEQFF. The V and J genes are TRBV11-3 and TRBJ2-1; 16 nucleotides align to TRBD2. CDR1 SGHNT and CDR2 YENEEA come from the germline V gene. The V gene end was trimmed by 1 base and the J gene end by 8 bases; junction bases not matched to a gene: 8. The CDR3 has 18 amino acids.

The rearrangement joins TRBV2 to TRBJ2-1, with 8 bases lining up with TRBD1. V was pared by 0 bases and J by 8 bases, with 3 bases of the junction left unmatched. CDR1 is SNHLY and CDR2 is FYNNEI in the germline V gene. The CDR3 length is 14 residues. CDR3 nucleotides: TGTGCCAGCAGTGAAGCCCTGGACAGGGATGAGCAGTTCTTC. Encoded protein: CASSEALDRDEQFF.

V usage is TRBV14 and J usage is TRBJ2-7; a possible D gene is TRBD2 (5 bases). The CDR3 extends over 13 amino acids. Trimming left V 8 bases short and J 0 bases short, with 11 bases between. Germline CDR1 and CDR2: SGHDN and FVKESK. CDR3 in DNA: TGTGCCAGCGCGGTGGGGAGCTCCTACGAGCAGTACTTC. Protein product: CASAVGSSYEQYF.

This clone was counted a few times. V usage is TRBV7-9 and J usage is TRBJ2-7; 7 bases fit TRBD1. Looked up from germline, CDR1 is SEHNR and CDR2 is FQNEAQ (reference sequence). This CDR3 spans 17 amino acids. Losses at the gene ends were 4 bases for V and 5 bases for J; bases not matched to a gene: 17. CDR3 nucleotides: TGTGCCAGCAGCTGGACAGGCGACCGGGCCCTTGGTCACGAGCAGTACTTC. Encoded protein: CASSWTGDRALGHEQYF. Based on the CDR3 plus reference TRBV7-9 and TRBJ2-7, the full variable domain is DTGVSQNPRHKITKRGQNVTFRCDPISEHNRLYWYRQTLGQGPEFLTYFQNEAQLEKSRLLSDRFSAERPKGSFSTLEIQRTEQGDSAMYLCASSWTGDRALGHEQYFGPGTRLTVT.

The chain combines TRBV7-3 with TRBJ2-7, with D maybe TRBD1 (7 bases). The germline gives CDR1 SGHTA, CDR2 FQGTGA. V shed 5 bases and J shed 6 bases, with 20 bases lying between them. The CDR3 runs 15 residues. The CDR3 nucleotides are TGTGCCAGCAGCCCCGGGGGCAGGGGGGCCTCCGAGCAGTACTTC. This codes for CASSPGGRGASEQYF.

The V gene is TRBV18, the J gene TRBJ1-4, with D unclear. Per the germline V gene, CDR1 is KGHSH and CDR2 is LQKENI. This CDR3 has 14 residues. Trimming took off 2 bases at V and 8 bases at J, with 12 bases between the two ends. This chain's CDR3 is CASSPEYNREKLFF. CDR3 bases: TGTGCCAGCTCACCAGAGTATAATCGAGAAAAACTGTTTTTT. The variable domain in full, with the rest retrieved from reference TRBV18 and TRBJ1-4, is NAGVMQNPRHLVRRRGQEARLRCSPMKGHSHVYWYRQLPEEGLKFMVYLQKENIIDESGMPKERFSAEFPKEGPSILRIQQVVRGDSAAYFCASSPEYNREKLFFGSGTQLSVL.